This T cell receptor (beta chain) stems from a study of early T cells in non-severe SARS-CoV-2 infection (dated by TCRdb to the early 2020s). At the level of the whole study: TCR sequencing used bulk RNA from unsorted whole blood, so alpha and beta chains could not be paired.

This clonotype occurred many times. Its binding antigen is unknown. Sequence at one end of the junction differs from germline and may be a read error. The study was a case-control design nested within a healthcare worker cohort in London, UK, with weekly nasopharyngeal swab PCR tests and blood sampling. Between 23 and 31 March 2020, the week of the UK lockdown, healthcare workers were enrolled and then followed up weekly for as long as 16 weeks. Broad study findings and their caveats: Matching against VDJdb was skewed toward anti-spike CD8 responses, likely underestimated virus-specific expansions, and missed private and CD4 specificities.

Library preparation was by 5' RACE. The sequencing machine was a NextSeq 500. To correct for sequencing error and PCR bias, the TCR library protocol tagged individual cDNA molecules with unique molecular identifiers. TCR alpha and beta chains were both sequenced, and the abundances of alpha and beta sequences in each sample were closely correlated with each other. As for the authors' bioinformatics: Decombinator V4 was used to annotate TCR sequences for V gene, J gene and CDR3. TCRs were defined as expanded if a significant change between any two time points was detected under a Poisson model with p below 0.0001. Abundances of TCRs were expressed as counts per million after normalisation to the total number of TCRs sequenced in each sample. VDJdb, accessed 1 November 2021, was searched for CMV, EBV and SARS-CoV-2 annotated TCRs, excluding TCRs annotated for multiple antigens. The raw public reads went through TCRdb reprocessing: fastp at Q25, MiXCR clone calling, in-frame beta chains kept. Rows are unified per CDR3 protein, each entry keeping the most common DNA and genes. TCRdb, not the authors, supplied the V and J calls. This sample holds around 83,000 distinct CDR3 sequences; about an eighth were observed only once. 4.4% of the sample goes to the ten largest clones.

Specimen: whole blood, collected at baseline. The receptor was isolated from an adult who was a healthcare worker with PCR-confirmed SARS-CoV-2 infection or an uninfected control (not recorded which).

The DNA reads TGTGCCAGCAGTTTGGCAGGCACCTACGAGCAGTACTTC. This yields the protein CASSLAGTYEQYF. The rearrangement joined TRBV5-1 to TRBJ2-7, with the D gene not confidently named. Spanning cysteine to phenylalanine, the CDR3 consists of 13 amino acids. The kept DNA is CDR3 alone, 39 bases in frame from the first base. The germline V gene yields SGHRS for CDR1 and YFSETQ for CDR2.